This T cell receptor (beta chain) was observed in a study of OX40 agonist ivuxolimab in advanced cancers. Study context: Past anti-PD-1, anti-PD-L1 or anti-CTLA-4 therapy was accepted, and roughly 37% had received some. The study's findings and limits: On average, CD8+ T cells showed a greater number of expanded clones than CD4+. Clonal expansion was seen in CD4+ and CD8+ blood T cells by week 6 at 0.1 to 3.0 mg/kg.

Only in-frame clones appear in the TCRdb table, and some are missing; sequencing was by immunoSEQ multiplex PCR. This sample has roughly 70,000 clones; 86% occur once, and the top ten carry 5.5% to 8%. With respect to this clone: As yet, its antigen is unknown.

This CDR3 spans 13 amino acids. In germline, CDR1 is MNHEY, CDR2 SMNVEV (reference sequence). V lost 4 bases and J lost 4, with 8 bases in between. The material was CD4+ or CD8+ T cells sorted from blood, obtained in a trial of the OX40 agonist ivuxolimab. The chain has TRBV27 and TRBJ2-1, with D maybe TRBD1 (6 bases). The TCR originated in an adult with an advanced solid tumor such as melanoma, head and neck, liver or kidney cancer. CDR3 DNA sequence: TGTGCCAGCAGTTCACAGGGATACAATGAGCAGTTCTTC. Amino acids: CASSSQGYNEQFF.